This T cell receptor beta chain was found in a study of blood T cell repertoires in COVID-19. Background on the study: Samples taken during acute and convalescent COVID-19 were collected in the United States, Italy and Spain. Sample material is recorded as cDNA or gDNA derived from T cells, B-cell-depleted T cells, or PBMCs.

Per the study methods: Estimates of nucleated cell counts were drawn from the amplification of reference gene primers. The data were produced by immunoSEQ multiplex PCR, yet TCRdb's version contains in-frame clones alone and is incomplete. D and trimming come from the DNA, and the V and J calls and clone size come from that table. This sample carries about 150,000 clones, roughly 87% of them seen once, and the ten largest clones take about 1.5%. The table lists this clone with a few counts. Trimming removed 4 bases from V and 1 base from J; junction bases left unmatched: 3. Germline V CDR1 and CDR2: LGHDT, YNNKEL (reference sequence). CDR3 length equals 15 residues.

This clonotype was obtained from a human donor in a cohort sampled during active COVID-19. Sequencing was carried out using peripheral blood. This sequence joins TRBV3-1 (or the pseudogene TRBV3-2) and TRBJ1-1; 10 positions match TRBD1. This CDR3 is CASSPRDRGNTEAFF. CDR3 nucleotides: TGTGCCAGCAGCCCACGGGACAGGGGGAACACTGAAGCTTTCTTT.